This entry lists 24 T cell receptor beta chains sequenced from one sample in a study of blood T cell repertoires in COVID-19. Generated by immunoSEQ multiplex PCR, the TCRdb table keeps only in-frame clones and is missing some. The sample yields around 150,000 clones, about 88% seen once. The sequenced sample consisted of peripheral blood. These receptors all stem from a man in his fifties with active or convalescent COVID-19.

V and J are TRBV5-1 and TRBJ2-3; 11 nucleotides align to TRBD2. With 0 bases clipped from V and 0 bases from J, the junction kept 3 bases outside the gene matches. The germline gives CDR1 SGHRS, CDR2 YFSETQ. This CDR3 has 17 residues. The CDR3 spells CASSLELAGASTDTQYF. The CDR3 DNA follows: TGCGCCAGCAGCTTGGAACTAGCGGGAGCAAGCACAGATACGCAGTATTTT.

This clone was observed once. The V and J genes are TRBV10-3 and TRBJ2-1, with a possible D match to TRBD2 (5 bases). This CDR3 has 17 residues. Trimming took 0 bases from V and 3 from J, leaving 15 bases between them. CDR1 and CDR2 from the germline V gene are ENHRY and SYGVKD. The CDR3 protein is CAISESTQETNYNEQFF. The CDR3 coding sequence is TGTGCCATCAGTGAGTCCACCCAGGAGACTAACTACAATGAGCAGTTCTTC.

The V call is TRBV28, the J call TRBJ2-7; 9 bases align to TRBD2. Trimming took 2 bases from V and 3 from J; bases not matched to a gene: 5. The CDR3 extends over 15 amino acids. Germline V gene data show CDR1 as MDHEN and CDR2 as SYDVKM. The CDR3 sequence is CASSLGLAKSYEQYF. As DNA, the CDR3 is TGTGCCAGCAGTTTAGGACTAGCGAAAAGCTACGAGCAGTACTTC.

V gene TRBV21-1 combines with J gene TRBJ2-7; the tabulated D call, TRBD2, remains unverified against the DNA. TRBV21-1 is given as a pseudogene. The CDR3 runs to 18 residues. The CDR3: CASSKPERSGRPTYEQYF. CDR3 coding DNA: TGTGCCAGCAGCAAGCCGGAAAGAAGCGGGAGGCCTACCTACGAGCAGTACTTC.

This clone was counted between two and nine times. This chain links TRBV7-9 with TRBJ1-2; D may be TRBD1 (6 bases). The length of the CDR3 is 16 residues. CDR1 is SEHNR and CDR2 is FQNEAQ in the germline V gene (reference sequence). The ends were cut back, 6 bases at V and 4 bases at J, with 21 bases in the middle. The CDR3 spells CASSQTPGGGSYGYTF. CDR3 nucleotides: TGTGCCAGCAGTCAGACCCCCGGGGGGGGCAGCTATGGCTACACCTTC. The whole variable domain, filled in from reference TRBV7-9 and TRBJ1-2, reads DTGVSQNPRHKITKRGQNVTFRCDPISEHNRLYWYRQTLGQGPEFLTYFQNEAQLEKSRLLSDRFSAERPKGSFSTLEIQRTEQGDSAMYLCASSQTPGGGSYGYTFGSGTRLTVV.

The V and J genes are TRBV28 and TRBJ1-5, with unresolved D. V gave up 6 bases and J gave up 0 bases, with 9 bases separating them. Germline V lookup: CDR1 MDHEN, CDR2 SYDVKM. The CDR3 spans 14 residues. The CDR3 is CASRTTYSNQPQHF. In DNA, the CDR3 is TGTGCCAGCAGGACAACATATAGCAATCAGCCCCAGCATTTT. Filled out from reference TRBV28 and TRBJ1-5, the complete variable domain reads DVKVTQSSRYLVKRTGEKVFLECVQDMDHENMFWYRQDPGLGLRLIYFSYDVKMKEKGDIPEGYSVSREKKERFSLILESASTNQTSMYLCASRTTYSNQPQHFGDGTRLSIL.

The genes are TRBV6-6 and TRBJ1-1; 9 bases fit TRBD1. CDR1 and CDR2 from the germline V gene are MNHNY and SVGAGI (reference sequence). J lost 4 bases, V lost 6 bases, and 9 bases had no gene match. The CDR3 runs 15 residues. The CDR3 DNA reads TGTGCCAGCAGCCGACAGGGGGTGGCAGGCACTGAAGCTTTCTTT. Its translation is CASSRQGVAGTEAFF.

The chain is built from TRBV5-1 and TRBJ2-3, with 7 bases that match TRBD2. From germline, CDR1 is SGHRS and CDR2 YFSETQ. J was trimmed by 4 bases and V by 4 bases; bases with no gene match: 3. CDR3 size: 13 residues. CDR3 in amino acids: CASSLTSSDTQYF. CDR3 coding DNA: TGCGCCAGCAGCCTGACTAGCTCAGATACGCAGTATTTT.

V is TRBV9 and J is TRBJ2-1; TRBD2 matches at 8 bases. The CDR3 has 16 amino acids. V lost 3 bases to trimming and J lost 5 bases; unmatched junction nucleotides: 10. Germline CDR1 SGDLS, CDR2 YYNGEE. The CDR3 spells CASSETGTRSNNEQFF. CDR3 DNA sequence: TGTGCCAGCAGCGAAACCGGGACTAGGTCCAACAATGAGCAGTTCTTC.

The gene calls are TRBV19 and TRBJ2-5; TRBD2 is a possible D gene (5 bases). This CDR3 comprises 15 residues. V dropped 1 base and J dropped 0 bases, with 9 bases sitting between them. The germline CDR1 and CDR2 sequences are LNHDA and SQIVND (reference sequence). CDR3 DNA: TGTGCCAGTAGTATAGGTACGGGGTACCAAGAGACCCAGTACTTC. It specifies CASSIGTGYQETQYF.

This chain joins TRBV24-1 and TRBJ2-1; 12 bases are shared with TRBD2. This CDR3 has 16 amino acids. Germline V gene data show CDR1 as KGHDR and CDR2 as SFDVKD. V lost 2 bases and J lost 6; bases outside the gene matches: 4. The CDR3: CATSDWWTSGTNEQFF. CDR3 sequence (DNA): TGTGCCACCAGTGATTGGTGGACTAGCGGGACCAATGAGCAGTTCTTC.

The chain has TRBV24-1 and TRBJ2-1, with D maybe TRBD2 (5 bases). Deletions cut 2 bases from V and 10 bases from J, with 17 bases between. This CDR3 contains 15 residues. CDR1 is KGHDR, CDR2 SFDVKD, per germline. Here the CDR3 reads CATSDSSGLSWEQFF. CDR3 in DNA: TGTGCCACCAGTGATTCAAGCGGACTGTCGTGGGAGCAGTTCTTC.

Only a few counts were recorded for this clone. The CDR3 loop is CASSFGLGNNEQFF. The CDR3 DNA is TGTGCCAGCAGCTTTGGACTAGGGAACAATGAGCAGTTCTTC. The J gene is TRBJ2-1, the V gene TRBV5-5, with 7 bases that match TRBD2. Germline values: CDR1 SGHKS, CDR2 YYEKEE (reference sequence). V dropped 2 bases and J dropped 5; count of bases not matched to a gene: 4. The CDR3 is 14 amino acids.

This clone was detected only once. This chain links TRBV19 with TRBJ1-1; no clear D. Germline lookup yields CDR1 LNHDA and CDR2 SQIVND (reference sequence). V lost 4 bases to trimming and J lost 5 bases, with 11 bases between them. The length of the CDR3 is 13 residues. DNA for the CDR3: TGTGCCAGTAGTACGGGGATCTCAACTGAAGCTTTCTTT. As protein: CASSTGISTEAFF.

The V call is TRBV6-1, the J call TRBJ1-1; 9 bases fit TRBD1. The CDR3 has 15 amino acids. Germline loops: CDR1 MNHNS, CDR2 SASEGT. J gave up 5 bases and V 0 bases, and 4 bases lay outside the gene matches. In DNA form, the CDR3 reads TGTGCCAGCAGTGAAGCGAGACAGGGGGGTACTGAAGCTTTCTTT. It yields the protein CASSEARQGGTEAFF.

The gene calls are TRBV9 and TRBJ1-1; D remains unclear. The germline V gene has CDR1 SGDLS and CDR2 YYNGEE. There are 14 residues in the CDR3. Trimming pared 10 bases from V and 4 bases from J, leaving 20 bases between. CDR3 sequence reads: CASTTRDVGTEAFF. CDR3 nucleotides: TGTGCCTCTACAACGAGGGATGTGGGCACTGAAGCTTTCTTT.

This chain joins TRBV19 and TRBJ1-2, with 11 bases lining up with TRBD1. V lost 6 bases to trimming and J lost 7 bases; unmatched junction nucleotides: 7. Germline CDR1 is LNHDA and CDR2 is SQIVND (reference sequence). CDR3 length: 14 residues. DNA for the CDR3: TGTGCCAGTAGGCCCGGGACAGGGGGAATTGGCTACACCTTC. Protein product: CASRPGTGGIGYTF.

The V call is TRBV7-3, the J call TRBJ1-1; 7 nucleotides line up with TRBD1. The germline V gene encodes CDR1 SGHTA and CDR2 FQGTGA. This CDR3 spans 14 amino acids. J was trimmed by 5 bases and V by 5 bases; bases with no gene match: 8. The CDR3 loop is CASSQGTEGTEAFF. In DNA, the CDR3 is TGTGCCAGCAGCCAAGGGACAGAGGGGACTGAAGCTTTCTTT. The full variable domain, rest sourced from reference TRBV7-3 and TRBJ1-1, is GAGVSQTPSNKVTEKGKYVELRCDPISGHTALYWYRQSLGQGPEFLIYFQGTGAADDSGLPNDRFFAVRPEGSVSTLKIQRTERGDSAVYLCASSQGTEGTEAFFGQGTRLTVV.

The rearrangement joins TRBV5-6 to TRBJ1-4; 9 nucleotides match TRBD1. The CDR3 covers 16 residues. The V and J ends lost 4 bases and 7 bases, in that order; junction bases with no gene match: 11. Germline V gives CDR1 SGHDT, CDR2 YYEEEE. CDR3 sequence (DNA): TGTGCCAGCAGCCGGGGGACAGGGCTCGAGGGTGAAAAACTGTTTTTT. It encodes CASSRGTGLEGEKLFF.

This clone was seen only once. This rearrangement joins TRBV4-2 to TRBJ1-3, with unresolved D. Germline V CDR1 and CDR2: LGHNA, YNFKEQ. V was cut by 1 base and J by 0 bases, with 7 bases left in between. The CDR3 loop spans 15 amino acids. The CDR3 DNA reads TGTGCCAGCAGCCAAGTACAGAGCTCTGGAAACACCATATATTTT. This translates into CASSQVQSSGNTIYF.

The chain links TRBV5-6 to TRBJ2-1, with TRBD2 matching over 9 bases. The J segment lost 0 bases and the V segment lost 3 bases, leaving 7 bases of the junction unmatched. Germline V CDR1 and CDR2: SGHDT, YYEEEE. The CDR3 length is 17 residues. The CDR3 DNA is TGTGCCAGCAGCTCACTAGCGGGCCTTAGCTCCTACAATGAGCAGTTCTTC. It codes for CASSSLAGLSSYNEQFF.

The chain employs TRBV5-6 and TRBJ1-4; TRBD1 aligns across 9 bases. This CDR3 has 15 residues. The germline gives CDR1 SGHDT, CDR2 YYEEEE. Trimming removed 4 bases from V and 5 bases from J; junction bases left unmatched: 6. The CDR3 here is CASSTAGTGNEKLFF. The CDR3 DNA follows: TGTGCCAGCAGCACAGCCGGGACAGGGAATGAAAAACTGTTTTTT.

The J gene is TRBJ2-2, the V gene TRBV5-1; 8 bases fit TRBD2. Germline V gives CDR1 SGHRS, CDR2 YFSETQ. CDR3 size: 15 residues. With 2 bases clipped from V and 5 bases from J, the junction kept 5 bases outside the gene matches. This CDR3 is CASSLSGRETGELFF. The CDR3 DNA sequence: TGCGCCAGCAGCTTAAGCGGGAGAGAGACCGGGGAGCTGTTTTTT.

V gene TRBV28 combines with J gene TRBJ2-7, with 7 bases that match TRBD1. The germline CDR1 and CDR2 sequences are MDHEN and SYDVKM. The CDR3 is 13 residues long. V shed 4 bases, J shed 0 bases, and the junction held 0 bases outside the gene matches. Written as DNA, the CDR3 is TGTGCCAGCAGTTGGGACAGCTCCTACGAGCAGTACTTC. This codes for CASSWDSSYEQYF.